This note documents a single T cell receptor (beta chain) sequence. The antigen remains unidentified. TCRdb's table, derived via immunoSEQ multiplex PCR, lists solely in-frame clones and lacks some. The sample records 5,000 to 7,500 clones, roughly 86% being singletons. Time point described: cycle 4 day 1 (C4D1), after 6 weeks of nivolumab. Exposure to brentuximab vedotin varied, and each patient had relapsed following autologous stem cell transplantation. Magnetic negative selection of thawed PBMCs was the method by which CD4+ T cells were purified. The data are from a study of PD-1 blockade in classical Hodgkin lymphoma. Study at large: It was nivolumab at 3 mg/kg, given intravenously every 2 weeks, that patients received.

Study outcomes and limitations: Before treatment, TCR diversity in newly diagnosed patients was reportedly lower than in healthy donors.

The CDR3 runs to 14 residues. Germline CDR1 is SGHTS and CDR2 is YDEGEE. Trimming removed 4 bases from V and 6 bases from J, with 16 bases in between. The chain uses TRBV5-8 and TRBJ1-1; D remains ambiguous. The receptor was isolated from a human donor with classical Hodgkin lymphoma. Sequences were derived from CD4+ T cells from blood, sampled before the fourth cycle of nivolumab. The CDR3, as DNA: TGTGCCAGCAGCGTTCGCCCAGAGGTCGCTGAAGCTTTCTTT. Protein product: CASSVRPEVAEAFF.